The T cell receptor (beta chain) described here comes from a study of regulatory T cells in long-lasting Graves disease. For TCR beta, libraries came from iRepertoire HTBI primers and Arm-PCR of CDR3 regions. TCRdb redid the calling of the multiplex PCR reads with MiXCR, one entry per CDR3 protein. The sample includes approximately 360,000 distinct CDR3 sequences, approximately 25% of them seen just once. Time point specified: persistent/refractory GD, antithyroid drugs over 5 years with positive TRAb. Making the TCR library involved RNA that had been extracted from PBMCs. From each patient, roughly 9 milliliters of peripheral blood was drawn and collected into an EDTA anticoagulant tube. General study findings and limits: Peripheral blood, not thyroid tissue, was the sole material studied. Since the sample size was small, accuracy may have been reduced.

Only a few counts were recorded for this clonotype. Its antigen remains unidentified. The sequence came from a woman in her 40s with Graves disease. Sequenced here: peripheral blood mononuclear cells (PBMCs), sampled when the disease was refractory, from a patient treated with antithyroid drugs.

The DNA for the CDR3 is TGTGCCAGCAGTGAAACAGGGGACGGGGCCAACGTCCTGACTTTC. The encoded protein is CASSETGDGANVLTF. The chain uses TRBV6-1 and TRBJ2-6; 7 nucleotides match TRBD1. The V gene end was trimmed by 2 bases and the J gene end by 4 bases; junction bases not matched to a gene: 2. CDR1 and CDR2 (germline): MNHNS, SASEGT. The CDR3 covers 15 residues.